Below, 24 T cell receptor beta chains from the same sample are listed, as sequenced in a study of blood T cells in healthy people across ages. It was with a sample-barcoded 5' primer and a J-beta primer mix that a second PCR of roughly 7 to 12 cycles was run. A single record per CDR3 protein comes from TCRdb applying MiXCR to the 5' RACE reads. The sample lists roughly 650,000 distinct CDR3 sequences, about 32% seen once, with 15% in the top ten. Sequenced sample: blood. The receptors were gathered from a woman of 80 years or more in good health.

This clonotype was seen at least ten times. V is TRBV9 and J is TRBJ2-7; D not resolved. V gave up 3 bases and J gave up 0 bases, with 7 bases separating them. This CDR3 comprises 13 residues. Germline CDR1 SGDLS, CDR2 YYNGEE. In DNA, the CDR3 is TGTGCCAGCAGCGGACCGTACTCCTACGAGCAGTACTTC. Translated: CASSGPYSYEQYF.

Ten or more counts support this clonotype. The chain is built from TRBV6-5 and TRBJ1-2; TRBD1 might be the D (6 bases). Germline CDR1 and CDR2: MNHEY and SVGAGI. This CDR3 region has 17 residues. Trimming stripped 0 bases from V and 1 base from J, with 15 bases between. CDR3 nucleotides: TGTGCCAGCAGTTACTCCGAAACCAGGGGATATAACTATGGCTACACCTTC. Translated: CASSYSETRGYNYGYTF.

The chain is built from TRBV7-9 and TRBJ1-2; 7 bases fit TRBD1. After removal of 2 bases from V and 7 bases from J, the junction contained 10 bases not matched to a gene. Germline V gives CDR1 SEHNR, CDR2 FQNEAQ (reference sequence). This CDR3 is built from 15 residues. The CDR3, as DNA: TGTGCCAGCAGCTTACCGAACAGGGGCCCAGGTGGCTACACCTTC. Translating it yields CASSLPNRGPGGYTF.

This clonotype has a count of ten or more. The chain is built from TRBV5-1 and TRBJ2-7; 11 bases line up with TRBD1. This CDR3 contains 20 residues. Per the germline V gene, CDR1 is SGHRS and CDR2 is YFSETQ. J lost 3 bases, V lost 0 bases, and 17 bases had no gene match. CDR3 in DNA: TGCGCCAGCAGCTTGGGAGCCCGGGACAGGGGGACCCCAAGGTTCTACGAGCAGTACTTC. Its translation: CASSLGARDRGTPRFYEQYF.

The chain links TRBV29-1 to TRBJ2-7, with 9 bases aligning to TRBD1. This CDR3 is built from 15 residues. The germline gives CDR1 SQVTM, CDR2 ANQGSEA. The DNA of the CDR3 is TGCAGTGCGGACTCGGGACAGGGTTCCTCCTACGAGCAGTACTTC. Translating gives CSADSGQGSSYEQYF.

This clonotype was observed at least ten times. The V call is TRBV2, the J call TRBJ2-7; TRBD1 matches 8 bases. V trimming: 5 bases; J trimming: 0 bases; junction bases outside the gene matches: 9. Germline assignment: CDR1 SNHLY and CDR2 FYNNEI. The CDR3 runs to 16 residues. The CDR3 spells CASSKTGQGLSYEQYF. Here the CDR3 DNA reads TGTGCCAGCAGTAAGACCGGACAGGGCCTCTCCTACGAGCAGTACTTC. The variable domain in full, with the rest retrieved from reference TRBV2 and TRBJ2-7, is EPEVTQTPSHQVTQMGQEVILRCVPISNHLYFYWYRQILGQKVEFLVSFYNNEISEKSEIFDDQFSVERPDGSNFTLKIRSTKLEDSAMYFCASSKTGQGLSYEQYFGPGTRLTVT.

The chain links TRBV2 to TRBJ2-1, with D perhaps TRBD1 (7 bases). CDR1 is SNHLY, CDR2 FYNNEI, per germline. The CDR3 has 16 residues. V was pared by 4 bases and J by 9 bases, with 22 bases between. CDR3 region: CASSGGAVQGWGEQFF. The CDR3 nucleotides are TGTGCCAGCAGTGGGGGGGCCGTACAGGGGTGGGGTGAGCAGTTCTTC.

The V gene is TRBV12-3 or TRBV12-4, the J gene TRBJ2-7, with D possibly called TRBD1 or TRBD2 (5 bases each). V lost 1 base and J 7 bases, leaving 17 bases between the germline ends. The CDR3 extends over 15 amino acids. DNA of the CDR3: TGTGCCAGCAGTTTAGGGGGACGGGCATACAATGAGCAGTACTTC. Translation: CASSLGGRAYNEQYF.

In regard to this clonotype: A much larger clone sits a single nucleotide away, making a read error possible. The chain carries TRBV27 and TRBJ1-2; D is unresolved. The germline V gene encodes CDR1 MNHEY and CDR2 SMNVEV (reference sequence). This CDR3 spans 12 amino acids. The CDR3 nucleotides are TGTGCCAGCAGTTCGGGAGGGCGCGGCTACGCCTTC. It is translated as CASSSGGRGYAF.

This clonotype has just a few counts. The CDR3 spells CASSLLDAGGTGELFF. The CDR3 nucleotides read TGCGCCAGCAGCCTTCTAGATGCAGGGGGAACCGGGGAGCTGTTTTTT. V and J are TRBV5-1 and TRBJ2-2; 7 bases agree with TRBD1. The CDR3 is made up of 16 amino acids. V lost 4 bases and J lost 5; bases outside the gene matches: 11. Germline CDR1 is SGHRS and CDR2 is YFSETQ.

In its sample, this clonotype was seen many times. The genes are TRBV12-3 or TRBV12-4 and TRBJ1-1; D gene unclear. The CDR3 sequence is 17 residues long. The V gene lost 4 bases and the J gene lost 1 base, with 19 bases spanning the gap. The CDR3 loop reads CASSSNGGPRRNTEAFF. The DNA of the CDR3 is TGTGCCAGCAGTTCGAACGGAGGGCCGAGAAGGAACACTGAAGCTTTCTTT.

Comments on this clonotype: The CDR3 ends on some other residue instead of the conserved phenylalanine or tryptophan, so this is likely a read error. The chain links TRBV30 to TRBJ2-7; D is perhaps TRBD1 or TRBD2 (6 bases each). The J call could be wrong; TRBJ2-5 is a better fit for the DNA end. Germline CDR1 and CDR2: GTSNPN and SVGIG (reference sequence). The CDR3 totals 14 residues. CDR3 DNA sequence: TGTGCCTGGAGTGTAGGGGGGAGTGGGGAGACCCAGTACTAC. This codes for CAWSVGGSGETQYY.

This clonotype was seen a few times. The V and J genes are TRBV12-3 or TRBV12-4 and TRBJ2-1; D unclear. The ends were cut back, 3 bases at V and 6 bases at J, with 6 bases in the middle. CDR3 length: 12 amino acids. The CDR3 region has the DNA TGTGCCAGCAGTTTTTCGAGCAATGAGCAGTTCTTC. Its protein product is CASSFSSNEQFF.

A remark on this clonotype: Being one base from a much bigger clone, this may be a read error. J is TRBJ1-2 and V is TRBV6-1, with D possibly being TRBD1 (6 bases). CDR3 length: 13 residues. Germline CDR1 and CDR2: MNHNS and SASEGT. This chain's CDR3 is CTSSERGEYGYTF. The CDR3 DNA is TGTACCAGCAGTGAAAGGGGGGAATATGGCTACACCTTC.

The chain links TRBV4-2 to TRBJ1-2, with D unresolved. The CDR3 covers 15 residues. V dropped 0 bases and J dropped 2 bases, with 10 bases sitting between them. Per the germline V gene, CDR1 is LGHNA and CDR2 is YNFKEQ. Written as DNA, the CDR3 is TGTGCCAGCAGCCAAGAAATCACCCGGAACTATGGCTACACCTTC. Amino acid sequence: CASSQEITRNYGYTF.

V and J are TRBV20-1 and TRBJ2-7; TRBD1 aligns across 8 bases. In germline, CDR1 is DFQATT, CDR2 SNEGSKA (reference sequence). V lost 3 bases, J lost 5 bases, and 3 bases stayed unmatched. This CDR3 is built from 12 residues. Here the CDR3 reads CSARQGADEQYF. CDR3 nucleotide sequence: TGCAGTGCTAGGCAGGGGGCCGACGAGCAGTACTTC.

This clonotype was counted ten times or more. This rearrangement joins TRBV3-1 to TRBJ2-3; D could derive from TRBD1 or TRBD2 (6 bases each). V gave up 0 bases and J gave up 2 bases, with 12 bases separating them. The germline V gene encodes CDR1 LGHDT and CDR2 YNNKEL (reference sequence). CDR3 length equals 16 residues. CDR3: CASSQDLGGYTDTQYF. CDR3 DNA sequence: TGTGCCAGCAGCCAAGATCTCGGGGGCTACACAGATACGCAGTATTTT.

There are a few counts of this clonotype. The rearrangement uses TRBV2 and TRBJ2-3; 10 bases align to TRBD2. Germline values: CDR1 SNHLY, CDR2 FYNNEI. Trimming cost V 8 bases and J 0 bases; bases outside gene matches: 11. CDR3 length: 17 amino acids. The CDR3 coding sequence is TGTGCCAGCGTGGCTAGCGGGGGCCACCCTAGCACAGATACGCAGTATTTT. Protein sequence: CASVASGGHPSTDTQYF.

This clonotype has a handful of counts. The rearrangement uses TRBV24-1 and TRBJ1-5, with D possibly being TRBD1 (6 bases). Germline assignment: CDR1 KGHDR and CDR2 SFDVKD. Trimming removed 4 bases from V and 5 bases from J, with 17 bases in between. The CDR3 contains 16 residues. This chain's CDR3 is CATSEGAAGAHQPQHF. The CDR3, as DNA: TGTGCCACCAGTGAGGGAGCGGCAGGGGCTCATCAGCCCCAGCATTTT.

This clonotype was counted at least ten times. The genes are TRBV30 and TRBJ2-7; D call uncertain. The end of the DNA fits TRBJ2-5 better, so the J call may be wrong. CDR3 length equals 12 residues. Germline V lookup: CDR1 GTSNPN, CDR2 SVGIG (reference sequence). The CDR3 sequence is CAWSRSGETQYF. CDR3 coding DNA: TGTGCCTGGAGTAGATCCGGCGAGACCCAGTACTTC.

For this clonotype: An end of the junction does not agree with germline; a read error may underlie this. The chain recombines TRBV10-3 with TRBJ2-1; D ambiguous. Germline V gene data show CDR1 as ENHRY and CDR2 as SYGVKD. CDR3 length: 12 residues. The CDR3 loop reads CASSESTNEQFF. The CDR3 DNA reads TGTGCCAGCAGTGAGTCGACCAATGAGCAGTTCTTC.

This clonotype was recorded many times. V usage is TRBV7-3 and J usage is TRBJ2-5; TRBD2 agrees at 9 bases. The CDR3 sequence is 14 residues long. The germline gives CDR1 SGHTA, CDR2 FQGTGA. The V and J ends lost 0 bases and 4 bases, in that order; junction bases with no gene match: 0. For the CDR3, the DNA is TGTGCCAGCAGCTTAACTAGCGGGGGAGAGACCCAGTACTTC. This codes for CASSLTSGGETQYF. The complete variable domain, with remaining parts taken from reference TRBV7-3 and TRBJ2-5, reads GAGVSQTPSNKVTEKGKYVELRCDPISGHTALYWYRQSLGQGPEFLIYFQGTGAADDSGLPNDRFFAVRPEGSVSTLKIQRTERGDSAVYLCASSLTSGGETQYFGPGTRLLVL.

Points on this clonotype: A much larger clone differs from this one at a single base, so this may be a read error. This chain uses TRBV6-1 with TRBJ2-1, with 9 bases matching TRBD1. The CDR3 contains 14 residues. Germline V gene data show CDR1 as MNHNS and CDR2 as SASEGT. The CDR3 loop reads CAGSERTGVNEQFF. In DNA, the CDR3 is TGTGCCGGCAGTGAAAGGACAGGGGTCAATGAGCAGTTCTTC.

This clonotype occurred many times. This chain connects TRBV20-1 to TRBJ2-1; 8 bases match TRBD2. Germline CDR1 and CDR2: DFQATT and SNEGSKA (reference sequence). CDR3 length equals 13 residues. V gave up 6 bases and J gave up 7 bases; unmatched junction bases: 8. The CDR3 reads CSALRGAVNEQFF. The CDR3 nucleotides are TGCAGTGCCTTGCGGGGGGCGGTAAATGAGCAGTTCTTC.